The T cell receptor (beta chain) under discussion was sequenced for a study of cytomegalovirus exposure and HLA in healthy donors. Of note for this clone: What it binds is not known.

Points from the study as a whole: The study put under 200 TCR beta chains on its list as cytomegalovirus-associated. TCR beta V- and J-gene trimming, according to a later analysis, was linked to a missense DCLRE1C variant.

60 Vbeta and 13 Jbeta primers were used in PCR. Clones were read by immunoSEQ multiplex PCR, and TCRdb kept only the in-frame ones, dropping some. The sample shows about 88,000 clones, 75% to 90% of them seen only once. Germline lookup yields CDR1 SGDLS and CDR2 YYNGEE. The CDR3 extends over 12 amino acids. V lost 3 bases and J lost 5, with 7 bases in between. The rearrangement links TRBV9 to TRBJ2-3, with D tentatively TRBD2 (5 bases). This clonotype originated in a man between 18 and 29 years old in good health and CMV-seronegative. The sequenced material came from PBMCs. CDR3 DNA sequence: TGTGCCAGCAGCGGGACTGGAGATACGCAGTATTTT. It is translated as CASSGTGDTQYF.